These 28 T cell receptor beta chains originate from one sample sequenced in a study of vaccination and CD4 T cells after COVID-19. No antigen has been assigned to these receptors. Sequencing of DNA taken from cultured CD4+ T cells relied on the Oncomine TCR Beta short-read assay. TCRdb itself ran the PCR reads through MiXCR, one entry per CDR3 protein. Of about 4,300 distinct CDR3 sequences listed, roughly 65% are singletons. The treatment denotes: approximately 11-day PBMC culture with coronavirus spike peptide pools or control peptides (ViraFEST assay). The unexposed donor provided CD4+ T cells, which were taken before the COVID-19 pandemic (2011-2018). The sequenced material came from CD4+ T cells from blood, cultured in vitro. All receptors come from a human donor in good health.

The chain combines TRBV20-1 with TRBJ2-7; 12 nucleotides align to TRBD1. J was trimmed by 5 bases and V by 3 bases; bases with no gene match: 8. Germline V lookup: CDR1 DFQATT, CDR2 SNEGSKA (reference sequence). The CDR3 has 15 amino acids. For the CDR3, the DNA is TGCAGTGCTAGCCTGGTGGGACAGGGGGCCAACGAGCAGTACTTC. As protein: CSASLVGQGANEQYF.

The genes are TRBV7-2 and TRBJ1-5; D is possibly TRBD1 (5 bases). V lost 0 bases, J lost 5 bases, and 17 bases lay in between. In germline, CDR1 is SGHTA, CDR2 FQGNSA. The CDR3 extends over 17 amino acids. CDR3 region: CASSLAGGSSRYQPQHF. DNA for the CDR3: TGTGCCAGCAGCTTAGCCGGGGGGTCATCACGATATCAGCCCCAGCATTTT.

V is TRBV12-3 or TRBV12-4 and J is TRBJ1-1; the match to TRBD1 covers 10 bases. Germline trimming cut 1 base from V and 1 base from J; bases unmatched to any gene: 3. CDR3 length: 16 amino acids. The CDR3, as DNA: TGTGCCAGCAGTTTAGGGACAGGGGGGGGGAACACTGAAGCTTTCTTT. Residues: CASSLGTGGGNTEAFF.

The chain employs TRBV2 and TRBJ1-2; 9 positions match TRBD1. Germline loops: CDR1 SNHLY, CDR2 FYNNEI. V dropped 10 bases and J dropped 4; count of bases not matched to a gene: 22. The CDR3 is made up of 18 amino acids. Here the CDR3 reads CANSARYTPGQGGYGYTF. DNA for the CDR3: TGTGCCAACTCTGCTCGCTACACCCCGGGACAGGGAGGCTATGGCTACACCTTC. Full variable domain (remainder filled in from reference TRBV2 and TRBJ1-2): EPEVTQTPSHQVTQMGQEVILRCVPISNHLYFYWYRQILGQKVEFLVSFYNNEISEKSEIFDDQFSVERPDGSNFTLKIRSTKLEDSAMYFCANSARYTPGQGGYGYTFGSGTRLTVV.

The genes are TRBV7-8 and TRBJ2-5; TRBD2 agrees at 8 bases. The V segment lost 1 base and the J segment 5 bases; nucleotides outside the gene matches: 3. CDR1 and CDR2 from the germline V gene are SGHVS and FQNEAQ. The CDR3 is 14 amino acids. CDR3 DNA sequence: TGTGCCAGCAGCTTAGACCCGGGAGGGGAGACCCAGTACTTC. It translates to CASSLDPGGETQYF.

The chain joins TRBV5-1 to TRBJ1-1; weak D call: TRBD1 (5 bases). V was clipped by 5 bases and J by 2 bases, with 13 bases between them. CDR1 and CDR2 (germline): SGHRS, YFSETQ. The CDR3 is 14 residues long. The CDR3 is CASRVGTANTEAFF. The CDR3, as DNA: TGCGCCAGCAGGGTTGGGACGGCTAACACTGAAGCTTTCTTT.

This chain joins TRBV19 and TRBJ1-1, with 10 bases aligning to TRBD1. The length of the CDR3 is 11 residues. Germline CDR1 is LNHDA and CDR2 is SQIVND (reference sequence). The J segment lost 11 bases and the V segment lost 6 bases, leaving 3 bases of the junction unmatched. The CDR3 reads CASRRQGAAFF. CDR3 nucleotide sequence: TGTGCCAGTAGAAGACAGGGGGCGGCTTTCTTT.

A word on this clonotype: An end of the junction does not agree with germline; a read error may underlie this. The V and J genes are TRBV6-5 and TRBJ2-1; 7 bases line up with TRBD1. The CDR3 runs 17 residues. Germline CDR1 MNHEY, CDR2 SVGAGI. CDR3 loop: CASSYSNTGAPYNEQFF. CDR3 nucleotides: TGTGCCAGCAGCTACTCTAATACAGGGGCCCCCTACAATGAGCAGTTCTTC.

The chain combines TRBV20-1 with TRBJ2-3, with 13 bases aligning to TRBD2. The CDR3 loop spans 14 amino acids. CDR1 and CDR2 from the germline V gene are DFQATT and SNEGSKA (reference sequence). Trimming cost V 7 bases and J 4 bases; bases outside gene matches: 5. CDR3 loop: CSVGLAGVSDTQYF. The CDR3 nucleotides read TGCAGTGTCGGACTAGCGGGAGTCTCAGATACGCAGTATTTT.

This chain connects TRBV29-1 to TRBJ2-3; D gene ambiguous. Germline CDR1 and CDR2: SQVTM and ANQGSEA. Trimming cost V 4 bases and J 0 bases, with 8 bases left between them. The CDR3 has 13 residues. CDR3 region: CSVVSGSTDTQYF. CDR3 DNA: TGCAGCGTTGTCTCTGGGAGCACAGATACGCAGTATTTT.

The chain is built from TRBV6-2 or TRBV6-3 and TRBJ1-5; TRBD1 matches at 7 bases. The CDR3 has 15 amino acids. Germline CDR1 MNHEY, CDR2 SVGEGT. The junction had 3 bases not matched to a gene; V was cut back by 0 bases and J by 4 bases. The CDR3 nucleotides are TGTGCCAGCAGTTACTCCGGGACAGCAAATCAGCCCCAGCATTTT. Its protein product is CASSYSGTANQPQHF.

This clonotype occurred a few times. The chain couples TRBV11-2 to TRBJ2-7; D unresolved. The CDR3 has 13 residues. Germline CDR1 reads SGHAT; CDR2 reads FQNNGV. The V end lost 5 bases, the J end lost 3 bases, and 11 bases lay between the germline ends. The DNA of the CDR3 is TGTGCCAGCAGCCGAGGACGATTCTACGAGCAGTACTTC. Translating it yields CASSRGRFYEQYF.

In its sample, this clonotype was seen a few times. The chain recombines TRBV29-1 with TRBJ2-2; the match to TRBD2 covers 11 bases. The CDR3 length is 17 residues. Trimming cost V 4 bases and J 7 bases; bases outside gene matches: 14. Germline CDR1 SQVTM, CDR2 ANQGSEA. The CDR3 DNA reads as TGCAGCGTTGGACCCCTGAGACTAGCGGGATCCGGCGGGGAGCTGTTTTTT. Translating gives CSVGPLRLAGSGGELFF.

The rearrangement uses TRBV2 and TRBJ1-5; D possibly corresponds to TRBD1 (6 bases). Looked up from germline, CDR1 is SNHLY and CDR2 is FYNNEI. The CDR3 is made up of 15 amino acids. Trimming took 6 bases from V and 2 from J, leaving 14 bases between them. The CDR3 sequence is CASSQGRVGNQPQHF. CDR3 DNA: TGTGCCAGCAGCCAGGGGCGGGTGGGCAATCAGCCCCAGCATTTT.

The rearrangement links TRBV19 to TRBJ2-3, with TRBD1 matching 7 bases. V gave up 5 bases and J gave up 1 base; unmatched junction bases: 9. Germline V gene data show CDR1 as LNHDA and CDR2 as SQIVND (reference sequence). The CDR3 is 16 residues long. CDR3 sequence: CASSSETGLGTDTQYF. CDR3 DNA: TGTGCCAGTAGTTCGGAGACAGGGCTTGGCACAGATACGCAGTATTTT. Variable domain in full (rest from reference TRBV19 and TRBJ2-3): DGGITQSPKYLFRKEGQNVTLSCEQNLNHDAMYWYRQDPGQGLRLIYYSQIVNDFQKGDIAEGYSVSREKKESFPLTVTSAQKNPTAFYLCASSSETGLGTDTQYFGPGTRLTVL.

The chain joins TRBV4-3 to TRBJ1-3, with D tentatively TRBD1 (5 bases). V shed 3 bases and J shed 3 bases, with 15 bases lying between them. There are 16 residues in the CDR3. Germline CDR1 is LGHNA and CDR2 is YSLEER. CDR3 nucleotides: TGCGCCAGCAGCCAGACTCCAGGGTTCGGTGGAAACACCATATATTTT. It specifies CASSQTPGFGGNTIYF.

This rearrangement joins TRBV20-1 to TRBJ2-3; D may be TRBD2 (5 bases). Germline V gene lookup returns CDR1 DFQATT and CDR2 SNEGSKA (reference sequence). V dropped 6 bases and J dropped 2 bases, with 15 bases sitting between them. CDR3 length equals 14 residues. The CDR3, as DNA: TGCAGTGCCGCGGGTTTGGACTCCACAGATACGCAGTATTTT. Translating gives CSAAGLDSTDTQYF.

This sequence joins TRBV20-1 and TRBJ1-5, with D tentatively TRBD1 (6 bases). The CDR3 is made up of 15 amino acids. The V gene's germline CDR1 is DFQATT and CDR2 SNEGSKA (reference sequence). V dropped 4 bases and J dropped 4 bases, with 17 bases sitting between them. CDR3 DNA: TGCAGTGCTACCCGAGGGGGGACCCGAAATCAGCCCCAGCATTTT. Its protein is CSATRGGTRNQPQHF.

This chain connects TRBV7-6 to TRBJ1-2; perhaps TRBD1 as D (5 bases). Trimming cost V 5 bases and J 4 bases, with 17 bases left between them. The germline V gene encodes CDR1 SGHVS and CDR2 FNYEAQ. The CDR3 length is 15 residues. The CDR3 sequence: CASSGRNGTGYGYTF. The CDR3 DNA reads TGTGCCAGCAGCGGTCGAAACGGGACGGGCTATGGCTACACCTTC.

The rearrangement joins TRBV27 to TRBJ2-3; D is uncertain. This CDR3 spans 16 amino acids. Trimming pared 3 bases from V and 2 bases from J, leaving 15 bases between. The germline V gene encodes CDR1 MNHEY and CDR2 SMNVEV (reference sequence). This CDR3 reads CASSLARASYTDTQYF. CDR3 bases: TGTGCCAGCAGTTTGGCCCGGGCTTCCTACACAGATACGCAGTATTTT.

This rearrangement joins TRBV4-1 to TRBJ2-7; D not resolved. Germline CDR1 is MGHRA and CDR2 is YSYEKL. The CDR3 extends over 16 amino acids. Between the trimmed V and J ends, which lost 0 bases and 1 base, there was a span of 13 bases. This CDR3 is CASSQDWAVTSYEQYF. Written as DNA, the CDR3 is TGCGCCAGCAGCCAAGATTGGGCAGTAACTTCCTACGAGCAGTACTTC.

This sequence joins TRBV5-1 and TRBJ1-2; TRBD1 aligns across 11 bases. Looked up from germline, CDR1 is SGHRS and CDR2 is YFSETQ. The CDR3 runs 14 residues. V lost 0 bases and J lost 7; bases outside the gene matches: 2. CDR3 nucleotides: TGCGCCAGCAGCTTGGCCGGGACAGGGGGTGGCTACACCTTC. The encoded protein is CASSLAGTGGGYTF.

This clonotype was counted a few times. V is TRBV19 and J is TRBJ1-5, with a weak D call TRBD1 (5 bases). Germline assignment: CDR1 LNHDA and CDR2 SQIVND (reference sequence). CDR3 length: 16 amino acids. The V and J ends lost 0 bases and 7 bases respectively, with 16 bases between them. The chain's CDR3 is CASSIDPTGFNQPQHF. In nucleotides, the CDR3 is TGTGCCAGTAGTATAGACCCCACAGGTTTCAACCAGCCCCAGCATTTT.

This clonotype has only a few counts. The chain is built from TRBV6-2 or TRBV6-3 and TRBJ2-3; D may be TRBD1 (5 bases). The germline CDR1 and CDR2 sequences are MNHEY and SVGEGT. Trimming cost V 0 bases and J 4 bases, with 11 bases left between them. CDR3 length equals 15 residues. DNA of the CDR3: TGTGCCAGCAGTTACTCGACTTCACAGGCAGATACGCAGTATTTT. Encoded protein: CASSYSTSQADTQYF.

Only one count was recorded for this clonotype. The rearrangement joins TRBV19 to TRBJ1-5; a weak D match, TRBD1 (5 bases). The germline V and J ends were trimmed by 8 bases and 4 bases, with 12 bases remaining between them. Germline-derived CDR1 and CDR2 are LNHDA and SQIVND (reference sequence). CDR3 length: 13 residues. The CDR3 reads CASSWQGNQPQHF. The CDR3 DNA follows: TGTGCCAGTTCGTGGCAGGGTAATCAGCCCCAGCATTTT. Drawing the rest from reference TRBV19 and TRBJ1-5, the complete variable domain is DGGITQSPKYLFRKEGQNVTLSCEQNLNHDAMYWYRQDPGQGLRLIYYSQIVNDFQKGDIAEGYSVSREKKESFPLTVTSAQKNPTAFYLCASSWQGNQPQHFGDGTRLSIL.

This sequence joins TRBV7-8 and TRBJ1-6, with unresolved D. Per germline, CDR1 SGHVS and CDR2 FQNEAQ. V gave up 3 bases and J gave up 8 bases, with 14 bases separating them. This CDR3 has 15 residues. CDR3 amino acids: CASSFRWERDSPLHF. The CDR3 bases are TGTGCCAGCAGCTTTCGGTGGGAACGGGATTCACCCCTCCACTTT.

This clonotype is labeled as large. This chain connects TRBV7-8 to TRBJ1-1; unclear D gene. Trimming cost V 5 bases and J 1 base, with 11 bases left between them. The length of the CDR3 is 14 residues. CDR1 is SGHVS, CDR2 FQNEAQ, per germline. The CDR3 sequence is CASSGREGNTEAFF. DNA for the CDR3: TGTGCCAGCAGCGGCCGGGAGGGGAACACTGAAGCTTTCTTT.

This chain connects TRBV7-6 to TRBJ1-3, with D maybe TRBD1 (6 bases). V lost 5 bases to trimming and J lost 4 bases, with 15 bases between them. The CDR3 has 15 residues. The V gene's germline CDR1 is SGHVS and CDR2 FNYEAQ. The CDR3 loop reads CASSAGGGHGNTIYF. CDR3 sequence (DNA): TGTGCCAGCAGCGCGGGCGGGGGGCACGGAAACACCATATATTTT.